This T cell receptor beta chain was identified in a study of human T cells and chemical hapten exposure (dated by TCRdb to the early 2020s). For context, the study as a whole: For sensitization, 2% DPC in acetone was applied to a 2 cm by 2 cm area of upper inner arm skin. Throughout the study period of 20 to 25 weeks, patients also received therapeutic DPC doses to the scalp every week. Twenty-nine alopecia patients gave blood for TCR sequencing at one to four time points (pre-sensitization, 2, 6 and 24 weeks). In alopecia patients, the study followed how the peripheral blood TCR repertoire changed in vivo over primary and secondary sensitization to diphenylcyclopropenone (DPC), a hapten. Blood samples were taken from patients before sensitization (week 0) and then at 2, 6 and about 24 weeks after DPC sensitization. Patch testing on the upper back used Finn chambers containing 0.01% DPC, with scoring done after 6 days according to International Contact Dermatitis Research Group standards. Libraries were combined into a pool for sequencing, and differences in TCR yield between samples came mainly from small differences in library volumes within the pool. Alopecia areata with under or over 50% scalp involvement, alopecia totalis and alopecia universalis were represented in the patient cohort, which was mostly female. Here is what the overall study found, with its caveats: No change with DPC sensitization was found in the number of TCRs above 1 in 1000 frequency, and no evidence of global repertoire structure alterations was found. Patch test score correlated positively with the number of PT1 expanded TCRs, reaching significance at thresholds 8, 16 and 32 but not at 4. Repeated subsampling changed both the strength of the expansion versus patch-test correlation and the threshold at which the correlation became significant. All patients had alopecia, a presumed autoimmune disease, so their immune response might differ from that of healthy individuals. Expanded TCRs formed significantly more large CDR3 similarity clusters than pre-sensitization or healthy control sets, consistent with antigen-driven responses.

The time point label, read with the paper, signifies: patch test 2, 6 weeks after DPC sensitization. According to the study, the label for this sample's treatment or condition signals: therapeutic diphenylcyclopropenone sensitization with weekly scalp DPC. Blood at each patch-test visit was drawn before the patch test was applied. To be eligible, patients had to be aged 18 to 70, diagnosed with alopecia and judged suitable for DPC therapy, while pregnant patients were excluded. Total RNA was extracted from unfractionated whole blood collected in Tempus Blood RNA tubes. Libraries were built with RACE. Sequenced on a NextSeq 500. During library preparation, unique molecular identifiers were attached to individual cDNA molecules so that TCRs could be counted quantitatively and reproducibly. Both TCR alpha and TCR beta chains were sequenced from each blood RNA sample. In the source study's methods: A median of roughly 98,000 TCRs per sample was observed, with a range of 23,224 to 690,600. V, J and CDR3 annotation of the TCR reads was carried out using the Decombinator software suite. To make PS versus PT1 abundance plots, every sample was subsampled to the same number of TCRs (28,000). Expanded TCRs were defined as absent before sensitization and observed at least eight times at the 2-week time point. Clones were called with MiXCR by TCRdb after fastp trimmed the public reads at Q25, and only in-frame beta chains were retained. Records with the same CDR3 protein are collapsed into one entry carrying the most frequent genes and DNA. The V and J calls and clone size come from TCRdb's table, not from the authors' own analysis. Present in this sample are under 450,000 distinct CDR3 sequences, roughly 6.3% of which were seen just once. About 5.4% of the sample is held by the ten biggest clonotypes.

This clonotype has more than one count but fewer than ten. This clone's antigen is unknown. No much larger clone exists at a distance of one base, and base qualities are not known. CDR1 and CDR2 (LGHNA, YSLEER) derive from the germline V gene. The junction carries 11 bases between V and J, which are trimmed by 0 bases and 2 bases respectively. The CDR3 runs 17 amino acids, cysteine and phenylalanine included. CDR3 DNA only is kept here, 51 bases in frame from base 1. The sequence joins TRBV4-3 to TRBJ2-6; there is no confident call for the D gene. The sequences come from whole blood, collected in connection with sensitization to the hapten diphenylcyclopropenone (DPC). The sequence was collected from a woman between 18 and 29 years old with alopecia areata. Some clones in this sample may be carry-over from other donors' samples. CDR3 reads: CASSQDLRRAGANVLTF. The sequenced DNA: TGCGCCAGCAGCCAAGATCTTAGGCGAGCTGGGGCCAACGTCCTGACTTTC.